This entry concerns a single TCR beta chain. Its antigen is still unknown. Donors included only healthy HIV-negative adults lacking recent acute infections or vaccinations. Samples left unsorted employed roughly 90 million PBMCs for genomic DNA. Per the germline V gene, CDR1 is SEHNR and CDR2 is FQNEAQ (reference sequence). The ends lost 4 bases at V and 2 bases at J; junction bases unmatched: 16. The CDR3 loop spans 19 amino acids. This record comes from a study of shared clonotypes between healthy human individuals. General observations from the study: Clonotype sharing among the donors was expected to vary with sequencing depth.

Bulk PBMC genomic DNA spanned ten immunoSEQ deep plates. The method was immunoSEQ multiplex PCR; TCRdb's version includes in-frame clones alone and lacks a portion of them. The sample yields about 480,000 clones, approximately 79% seen once. The sample consisted of PBMCs. This chain joins TRBV7-9 and TRBJ2-2; 7 bases are a match to TRBD1. This receptor was taken from a woman in her forties in good health. Some clones in this sample may be carry-over from other donors' samples. The CDR3: CASSSGIQGPTTNTGELFF. The CDR3 DNA is TGTGCCAGCAGCTCTGGCATACAGGGGCCCACTACCAACACCGGGGAGCTGTTTTTT.